In this sample, the clone carrying this T cell receptor beta chain turned up a few times. What it recognizes is unknown. This sample was taken from a study of post-analysis software for immune sequencing data. Looking at the study overall: Multiple sclerosis in the patients followed relapsing-remitting, secondary progressive and progressive-relapsing courses. Study-wide results and caveats: Relative to controls, patients had about five TRBV segments at higher frequency, with TRBV5-6, TRBV5-1 and TRBV20-1 among these. Compared against controls, patients with multiple sclerosis displayed significantly lower normalized Chao1 diversity.

CDR3 length equals 14 residues. V dropped 0 bases and J dropped 2 bases, with 5 bases sitting between them. Germline loops: CDR1 LGHNA, CDR2 YNFKEQ. Unique molecular identifiers were built into the TCR beta cDNA libraries. Via MiXCR, TCRdb re-called the PCR reads, giving one row per CDR3 protein. Among about 460,000 distinct CDR3 sequences listed, approximately 45% were seen once. The clonotype comes from a girl under 18 with multiple sclerosis. The chain uses TRBV4-2 and TRBJ2-1; D not certain. The sample was blood. CDR3 region: CASSQEQTYNEQFF. The CDR3 nucleotides are TGTGCCAGCAGCCAAGAGCAAACCTACAATGAGCAGTTCTTC.